These 25 T cell receptor beta chains came from one sample sequenced in a study of cytomegalovirus exposure and HLA in healthy donors. The PCR had 60 Vbeta and 13 Jbeta primers. The data were produced by immunoSEQ multiplex PCR, yet TCRdb's version contains in-frame clones alone and is incomplete. This sample has fewer than 200,000 clones, with approximately 80% found just once. Sequenced input: PBMCs. Receptors were obtained from a woman aged 18 to 35 in good health and CMV-seronegative.

This clone was counted a few times. The V call is TRBV19, the J call TRBJ1-1; D unclear. V was pared by 2 bases and J by 1 base, with 8 bases between. CDR3 length: 14 amino acids. Per germline, CDR1 LNHDA and CDR2 SQIVND (reference sequence). The CDR3 loop reads CASSIQTQNTEAFF. The CDR3 DNA reads TGTGCCAGTAGTATACAAACACAGAACACTGAAGCTTTCTTT.

This clone was seen only once. The gene calls are TRBV5-4 and TRBJ2-5; TRBD2 is a possible D gene (6 bases). V lost 2 bases and J lost 3, with 11 bases in between. From germline, CDR1 is SGHNT and CDR2 YYREEE (reference sequence). The CDR3 length is 14 residues. The CDR3 DNA reads TGTGCCAGCAGCTTAGGACTACTAAAAGAGACCCAGTACTTC. The encoded protein is CASSLGLLKETQYF.

The V gene is TRBV7-2, the J gene TRBJ2-7; 7 bases are shared with TRBD2. Trimming took 0 bases from V and 6 from J; bases not matched to a gene: 5. The CDR3 is 14 residues long. In germline, CDR1 is SGHTA, CDR2 FQGNSA. The CDR3 sequence is CASSLAGGRFEQYF. The CDR3 nucleotides are TGTGCCAGCAGCTTAGCGGGAGGGCGGTTCGAGCAGTACTTC.

This clone was recorded once. V usage is TRBV19 and J usage is TRBJ1-1, with D unresolved. V dropped 0 bases and J dropped 11 bases, with 13 bases sitting between them. The CDR3 sequence is 13 residues long. Germline CDR1 is LNHDA and CDR2 is SQIVND (reference sequence). For the CDR3, the DNA is TGTGCCAGTAGTATAGATAGAGGATTCGAGGCTTTCTTT. It translates to CASSIDRGFEAFF. The full variable domain, in which reference TRBV19 and TRBJ1-1 provide the parts outside the CDR3, is DGGITQSPKYLFRKEGQNVTLSCEQNLNHDAMYWYRQDPGQGLRLIYYSQIVNDFQKGDIAEGYSVSREKKESFPLTVTSAQKNPTAFYLCASSIDRGFEAFFGQGTRLTVV.

This rearrangement joins TRBV4-1 to TRBJ1-5; 10 bases fit TRBD1. J was trimmed by 4 bases and V by 1 base; bases with no gene match: 7. The CDR3 runs 17 residues. Germline V CDR1 and CDR2: MGHRA, YSYEKL. The CDR3 DNA reads as TGCGCCAGCAGCCAAGGGCTAAAGGGACAGGGGAATCAGCCCCAGCATTTT. Translated, it gives CASSQGLKGQGNQPQHF.

The CDR3 loop is CASSRFEGDYGYTF. CDR3 bases: TGTGCCAGCAGTCGTTTTGAGGGAGACTATGGCTACACCTTC. The genes are TRBV11-2 and TRBJ1-2; D unclear. CDR3 length: 14 residues. CDR1 is SGHAT and CDR2 is FQNNGV in the germline V gene. V lost 6 bases and J 3 bases, leaving 14 bases between the germline ends.

This clone was seen more than once but under ten times. The V call is TRBV6-5, the J call TRBJ1-4; maybe TRBD1 (6 bases). The length of the CDR3 is 14 residues. Germline assignment: CDR1 MNHEY and CDR2 SVGAGI. Trimming removed 5 bases from V and 10 bases from J, with 17 bases in between. The CDR3 loop is CASSPDFPRGKLFF. CDR3 sequence (DNA): TGTGCCAGCAGTCCGGACTTCCCCAGGGGAAAACTGTTTTTT.

This clone was detected only a few times. This rearrangement joins TRBV2 to TRBJ1-4; 8 nucleotides match TRBD1. Germline V lookup: CDR1 SNHLY, CDR2 FYNNEI. V was pared by 11 bases and J by 8 bases, with 16 bases of the junction left unmatched. CDR3 length: 15 amino acids. CDR3: CACTGRQGRNEKLFF. Here the CDR3 DNA reads TGTGCCTGTACCGGGAGACAGGGGAGGAACGAAAAACTGTTTTTT.

This chain links TRBV19 with TRBJ1-2, with D hard to call. The V end lost 2 bases, the J end lost 13 bases, and 26 bases lay between the germline ends. CDR3 length: 16 residues. Germline lookup yields CDR1 LNHDA and CDR2 SQIVND (reference sequence). The DNA for the CDR3 is TGTGCCAGTAGTATAAGGCCCCCGACCGAAAACGAGGGCCTCACCTTC. It is translated as CASSIRPPTENEGLTF. The whole variable domain, remainder taken from reference TRBV19 and TRBJ1-2, is DGGITQSPKYLFRKEGQNVTLSCEQNLNHDAMYWYRQDPGQGLRLIYYSQIVNDFQKGDIAEGYSVSREKKESFPLTVTSAQKNPTAFYLCASSIRPPTENEGLTFGSGTRLTVV.

CDR3 nucleotide sequence: TGTGCCAGCAGCTTAGGGCCCCAGGGTGGAGAGACCCAGTACTTC. It yields the protein CASSLGPQGGETQYF. This chain links TRBV13 with TRBJ2-5; perhaps TRBD1 as D (5 bases). V shed 0 bases and J shed 4 bases, with 12 bases lying between them. CDR3 size: 15 residues. Per the germline V gene, CDR1 is PRHDT and CDR2 is FYEKMQ (reference sequence).

The V and J genes are TRBV9 and TRBJ2-1; a possible D gene is TRBD1 (6 bases). Germline V CDR1 and CDR2: SGDLS, YYNGEE. CDR3 length equals 15 residues. Trimming removed 3 bases at V and 0 bases at J, with 10 bases between. The CDR3 DNA reads TGTGCCAGCAGCGCTCAGGGGACCTCCTACAATGAGCAGTTCTTC. Its protein product is CASSAQGTSYNEQFF.

The V call is TRBV15, the J call TRBJ1-2; D unclear. V dropped 0 bases and J dropped 5 bases, with 13 bases sitting between them. CDR1 and CDR2 (germline): LNHNV, YYDKDF (reference sequence). The CDR3 spans 15 residues. CDR3 coding DNA: TGTGCCACCAGCAGAGATAAATCGTCGACTTATGGCTACACCTTC. It is translated as CATSRDKSSTYGYTF. The full variable domain, completed using reference TRBV15 and TRBJ1-2, is DAMVIQNPRYQVTQFGKPVTLSCSQTLNHNVMYWYQQKSSQAPKLLFHYYDKDFNNEADTPDNFQSRRPNTSFCFLDIRSPGLGDTAMYLCATSRDKSSTYGYTFGSGTRLTVV.

The chain recombines TRBV6-5 with TRBJ1-2; 9 bases agree with TRBD1. The CDR3 runs 14 residues. Trimming at V came to 2 bases and at J to 4 bases, leaving 2 bases not matched to a gene. The germline CDR1 and CDR2 sequences are MNHEY and SVGAGI. DNA for the CDR3: TGTGCCAGCAGTTACACAGGGGGCGGCTATGGCTACACCTTC. Its protein product is CASSYTGGGYGYTF.

V and J are TRBV15 and TRBJ2-1; TRBD2 is a possible D gene (5 bases). Germline assignment: CDR1 LNHNV and CDR2 YYDKDF (reference sequence). CDR3 size: 14 residues. Between the trimmed V and J ends, which lost 6 bases and 2 bases, there was a span of 11 bases. The CDR3 here is CATSPSLTYNEQFF. The CDR3 bases are TGTGCCACCAGTCCTAGCCTTACCTACAATGAGCAGTTCTTC.

The V and J genes are TRBV10-3 and TRBJ2-7; 8 positions agree with TRBD1. J gave up 0 bases and V 0 bases, and 10 bases lay outside the gene matches. CDR1 is ENHRY and CDR2 is SYGVKD in the germline V gene. This CDR3 region has 18 residues. The CDR3 sequence is CAISESSVGQGASYEQYF. CDR3 bases: TGTGCCATCAGTGAGTCGTCCGTGGGTCAGGGGGCCTCCTACGAGCAGTACTTC.

The rearrangement joins TRBV10-3 to TRBJ2-7; D possibly corresponds to TRBD2 (6 bases). This CDR3 has 14 amino acids. CDR1 is ENHRY, CDR2 SYGVKD, per germline. Trimming took off 5 bases at V and 6 bases at J, with 17 bases between the two ends. The CDR3 reads CAISRDSDSAEQYF. In nucleotides, the CDR3 is TGTGCCATCAGTAGGGACTCCGATAGCGCCGAGCAGTACTTC.

The chain has TRBV6-6 and TRBJ1-2; TRBD1 matches at 8 bases. The junction had 3 bases not matched to a gene; V was cut back by 5 bases and J by 7 bases. This CDR3 region has 12 residues. The germline CDR1 and CDR2 sequences are MNHNY and SVGAGI (reference sequence). The chain's CDR3 is CASSLTGAGYTF. In DNA, the CDR3 is TGTGCCAGCAGTCTGACAGGGGCTGGCTACACCTTC.

A few counts support this clone. The chain has TRBV19 and TRBJ2-7; tentatively, D is TRBD2 (6 bases). Germline CDR1 and CDR2: LNHDA and SQIVND (reference sequence). Trimming removed 5 bases at V and 2 bases at J, with 10 bases between. This CDR3 comprises 13 residues. The CDR3 bases are TGTGCCAGTAGTGGGGGAGGCCCCTACGAGCAGTACTTC. Translating it yields CASSGGGPYEQYF.

The chain has TRBV18 and TRBJ1-5; 8 bases line up with TRBD1. V shed 2 bases, J shed 5 bases, and the junction held 5 bases outside the gene matches. Germline CDR1 KGHSH, CDR2 LQKENI. This CDR3 has 15 amino acids. DNA for the CDR3: TGTGCCAGCTCACCAAAGGACAGGGAATATCAGCCCCAGCATTTT. Protein sequence: CASSPKDREYQPQHF.

The chain couples TRBV12-2 to TRBJ1-5. TRBV12-2 corresponds to a pseudogene. The CDR3 consists of 18 residues. The CDR3 sequence: CASRPTLGGGLSNQPQHF. The DNA of the CDR3 is TGTGCAAGTCGGCCTACCCTGGGGGGAGGTCTTAGCAATCAGCCCCAGCATTTT.

The gene calls are TRBV5-4 and TRBJ2-5; 7 bases match TRBD2. After removal of 0 bases from V and 5 bases from J, the junction contained 16 bases not matched to a gene. The CDR3 consists of 18 residues. CDR1 is SGHNT, CDR2 YYREEE, per germline (reference sequence). The CDR3 nucleotides are TGTGCCAGCAGCTTGGATCGGACTAGTAGGCCCCGGGGTGAGACCCAGTACTTC. It translates to CASSLDRTSRPRGETQYF.

The rearrangement links TRBV7-9 to TRBJ2-1; 11 bases are shared with TRBD2. After removal of 6 bases from V and 9 bases from J, the junction contained 4 bases not matched to a gene. From germline, CDR1 is SEHNR and CDR2 FQNEAQ (reference sequence). This CDR3 has 13 residues. CDR3 residues: CASRFGTSGEQFF. CDR3 sequence (DNA): TGTGCCAGCAGGTTCGGGACTAGCGGTGAGCAGTTCTTC. Full variable domain (missing parts from reference TRBV7-9 and TRBJ2-1): DTGVSQNPRHKITKRGQNVTFRCDPISEHNRLYWYRQTLGQGPEFLTYFQNEAQLEKSRLLSDRFSAERPKGSFSTLEIQRTEQGDSAMYLCASRFGTSGEQFFGPGTRLTVL.

The chain carries TRBV15 and TRBJ2-5, with D perhaps TRBD1 (6 bases). CDR1 and CDR2 from the germline V gene are LNHNV and YYDKDF (reference sequence). The CDR3 extends over 16 amino acids. Trimming shortened V by 1 base and J by 5 bases, and 17 bases separated the two germline ends. CDR3 coding DNA: TGTGCCACCAGCAGAGCCCATTTCAGGGGTGAGGAGACCCAGTACTTC. Amino acid sequence: CATSRAHFRGEETQYF.

The count of this clone is one. V usage is TRBV27 and J usage is TRBJ1-5; TRBD1 agrees at 9 bases. Germline lookup yields CDR1 MNHEY and CDR2 SMNVEV (reference sequence). J lost 2 bases, V lost 6 bases, and 5 bases had no gene match. The CDR3 totals 15 residues. CDR3 residues: CASSTGTGRNQPQHF. Written as DNA, the CDR3 is TGTGCCAGCAGCACCGGGACAGGGCGCAATCAGCCCCAGCATTTT.

This clone came up once. The CDR3 spells CASAGSEEQYF. In DNA form, the CDR3 reads TGTGCCAGCGCAGGGTCGGAAGAGCAGTACTTC. V gene TRBV19 combines with J gene TRBJ2-7, with D perhaps matching TRBD1 (5 bases). The CDR3 covers 11 residues. Germline assignment: CDR1 LNHDA and CDR2 SQIVND (reference sequence). V lost 9 bases and J lost 7, with 13 bases in between.